The 31 T cell receptor beta chains given below trace back to one sample, sequenced in a study of identical twins (dated by TCRdb to about 2016). The library was obtained by 5' RACE. Instrument used: Illumina HiSeq 2000. TCRdb reanalyzed the raw reads on its own, using fastp at Q25 for trimming and MiXCR for clone calling, and kept in-frame beta chains. Merged by CDR3 protein, the rows form single entries marked with the most common genes and DNA. The sample table shows hundreds of thousands of distinct CDR3 sequences, and roughly 12% are seen once. The top ten hold about 1.6% of the sample. These sequences were also reported in another study, on yellow fever vaccine responses in identical twins.

The specimen was PBMCs. These receptors all stem from a young woman in good health.

The rearrangement links TRBV4-1 to TRBJ2-2; 8 bases map to TRBD1. Germline V lookup: CDR1 MGHRA, CDR2 YSYEKL. The CDR3 covers 15 residues. The J segment lost 7 bases and the V segment lost 0 bases, leaving 4 bases of the junction unmatched. The CDR3 region is CASSQERQGSGELFF. For the CDR3, the DNA is TGCGCCAGCAGCCAAGAAAGACAGGGGAGCGGGGAGCTGTTTTTT.

The chain links TRBV3-1 to TRBJ2-6, with D perhaps given as TRBD1 or TRBD2 (7 bases each). The V gene's germline CDR1 is LGHDT and CDR2 YNNKEL (reference sequence). This CDR3 region has 18 residues. CDR3 loop: CTSRWEGTADSGANVLTF. As DNA, the CDR3 is TGTACCTCCCGGTGGGAGGGGACAGCTGATTCTGGGGCCAACGTCCTGACTTTC.

The V and J genes are TRBV9 and TRBJ1-1, with 12 bases aligning to TRBD1. The CDR3 loop spans 20 amino acids. V dropped 1 base and J dropped 1; count of bases not matched to a gene: 14. Germline CDR1 reads SGDLS; CDR2 reads YYNGEE. This CDR3 reads CASSVTLNTGTGGRNTEAFF. CDR3 nucleotide sequence: TGTGCCAGCAGCGTAACCCTGAACACCGGGACAGGGGGCCGGAACACTGAAGCTTTCTTT.

The chain carries TRBV12-3 or TRBV12-4 and TRBJ2-7, with D possibly TRBD2 on 5 matching bases. Between the trimmed V and J ends, which lost 3 bases and 1 base, there was a span of 16 bases. The CDR3 spans 16 residues. The CDR3 here is CASSFLKLRRSYEQYV. The CDR3 nucleotides are TGTGCCAGCAGTTTTCTGAAACTACGGAGGTCCTACGAGCAGTACGTC.

This clonotype was picked up a small number of times. The rearrangement links TRBV10-2 to TRBJ2-7; D remains unclear. From germline, CDR1 is WSHSY and CDR2 SAAADI. CDR3 length: 13 amino acids. Between the trimmed V and J ends, which lost 5 bases and 3 bases, there was a span of 11 bases. CDR3 sequence: CASSRASLYEQYV. The CDR3 DNA reads as TGCGCCAGCAGTCGGGCCAGCCTCTACGAGCAGTACGTC.

This clonotype was recorded a few times. The V and J genes are TRBV4-1 and TRBJ2-7; 9 bases are shared with TRBD2. Looked up from germline, CDR1 is MGHRA and CDR2 is YSYEKL. Trimming removed 0 bases from V and 4 bases from J; junction bases left unmatched: 7. The CDR3 contains 16 residues. The CDR3 is CASSQERAGGRYEQYF. CDR3 in DNA: TGCGCCAGCAGCCAAGAAAGAGCGGGGGGTAGGTACGAGCAGTACTTC.

V and J are TRBV24-1 and TRBJ2-1, with 12 positions matching TRBD2. The CDR3 runs to 18 residues. Looked up from germline, CDR1 is KGHDR and CDR2 is SFDVKD. The ends lost 9 bases at V and 0 bases at J; junction bases unmatched: 11. The CDR3 region is CATESGLAGPSSYNEQFF. CDR3 sequence (DNA): TGTGCCACCGAATCCGGACTAGCGGGGCCCTCCTCCTACAATGAGCAGTTCTTC.

V gene TRBV12-3 or TRBV12-4 combines with J gene TRBJ2-1; no firm D call. This CDR3 is built from 15 residues. The V gene lost 4 bases and the J gene lost 0 bases, with 10 bases spanning the gap. CDR3 sequence reads: CASSSRSHSYNEQFF. CDR3 DNA: TGTGCCAGCAGTTCCAGGTCTCACTCCTACAATGAGCAGTTCTTC.

This clonotype was found a few times. The rearrangement uses TRBV5-1 and TRBJ2-7; TRBD2 matches at 7 bases. CDR3 length: 14 residues. The junction had 6 bases not matched to a gene; V was cut back by 0 bases and J by 6 bases. Germline CDR1 and CDR2: SGHRS and YFSETQ. CDR3 protein: CASSLAGGSREQYF. DNA for the CDR3: TGCGCCAGCAGCTTGGCCGGGGGGTCTCGCGAGCAGTACTTC.

V gene TRBV27 combines with J gene TRBJ2-1; 15 positions agree with TRBD2. This CDR3 is built from 20 residues. Germline trimming cut 4 bases from V and 4 bases from J; bases unmatched to any gene: 14. Germline CDR1 reads MNHEY; CDR2 reads SMNVEV (reference sequence). Here the CDR3 reads CASSSLTGTSGGHGYNEQFF. CDR3 coding DNA: TGTGCCAGCAGTTCCCTCACCGGGACTAGCGGGGGGCACGGGTACAATGAGCAGTTCTTC.

This chain connects TRBV6-4 to TRBJ2-1; maybe TRBD1 (6 bases). The CDR3 extends over 13 amino acids. In germline, CDR1 is MRHNA, CDR2 SNTAGT. The V end was cut by 2 bases, the J end by 11 bases, with 13 bases between. In DNA, the CDR3 is TGTGCCAGCAGTGACGGTCCCGGGACACAGCAGTTCTTC. Protein product: CASSDGPGTQQFF.

This clonotype was picked up a small number of times. This chain connects TRBV10-3 to TRBJ2-1, with 9 bases matching TRBD1. Germline-derived CDR1 and CDR2 are ENHRY and SYGVKD. There are 15 residues in the CDR3. The V and J ends lost 6 bases and 7 bases, in that order; junction bases with no gene match: 10. The CDR3 protein is CAISQGQGLGNEQFF. CDR3 coding DNA: TGTGCCATCAGCCAAGGACAGGGGTTAGGGAATGAGCAGTTCTTC.

This clonotype occurred a few times. The CDR3 is CATSDAGTANNEQFF. The CDR3 nucleotides read TGTGCCACCAGTGACGCAGGGACCGCTAACAATGAGCAGTTCTTC. This chain links TRBV24-1 with TRBJ2-1; D might be TRBD1 or TRBD2, each matching 5 bases. The CDR3 covers 15 residues. V lost 4 bases, J lost 5 bases, and 14 bases lay in between. Germline V gene sequence: CDR1 KGHDR, CDR2 SFDVKD.

The V and J genes are TRBV12-3 or TRBV12-4 and TRBJ2-1; 11 nucleotides align to TRBD2. The V segment lost 5 bases and the J segment 6 bases; nucleotides outside the gene matches: 9. The CDR3 has 16 amino acids. The CDR3, as DNA: TGTGCCAGCAGTCAAAAGACTAGCGGGATGGGCAATGAGCAGTTCTTC. The encoded protein is CASSQKTSGMGNEQFF.

The V gene is TRBV10-3, the J gene TRBJ2-5; D is perhaps TRBD2 (5 bases). Per germline, CDR1 ENHRY and CDR2 SYGVKD. CDR3 length equals 12 residues. V was cut by 6 bases and J by 3 bases, with 8 bases left in between. For the CDR3, the DNA is TGTGCCATCAGCTCTAGCAAAGAGACCCAGTACTTC. It encodes CAISSSKETQYF.

The chain combines TRBV4-1 with TRBJ1-1; no clear D. Deletions cut 2 bases from V and 0 bases from J, with 13 bases between. The CDR3 totals 16 residues. Germline CDR1 and CDR2: MGHRA and YSYEKL. CDR3 in DNA: TGCGCCAGCAGCCAACTGGTGGCAGCGATGAACACTGAAGCTTTCTTT. As protein: CASSQLVAAMNTEAFF.

The V call is TRBV11-1, the J call TRBJ2-7, with D possibly TRBD1 on 6 matching bases. V dropped 3 bases and J dropped 0 bases, with 24 bases sitting between them. This CDR3 spans 19 amino acids. CDR1 and CDR2 from the germline V gene are SGHAT and FQDESV (reference sequence). CDR3 residues: CASSFDLASRDTSSYEQYF. The CDR3 nucleotides read TGTGCCAGCAGCTTCGATTTAGCCTCCCGGGACACGAGCTCCTACGAGCAGTACTTC.

The chain uses TRBV10-3 and TRBJ2-2; D remains ambiguous. The V gene's germline CDR1 is ENHRY and CDR2 SYGVKD. The V end was cut by 7 bases, the J end by 13 bases, with 4 bases between. This CDR3 region has 8 residues. The CDR3 DNA reads TGTGCCATCAAAGGGCTGTTTTTT. It yields the protein CAIKGLFF.

V gene TRBV5-1 combines with J gene TRBJ2-1; D may correspond to TRBD1 or TRBD2 (5 bases each). The CDR3 sequence is 11 residues long. V lost 4 bases and J 13 bases, leaving 12 bases between the germline ends. Germline values: CDR1 SGHRS, CDR2 YFSETQ. DNA for the CDR3: TGCGCCAGCAGCGATCCGGGACCACAGTTCTTC. The encoded protein is CASSDPGPQFF.

This clonotype was seen repeatedly, ten times or more. The V call is TRBV9, the J call TRBJ2-4, with 7 bases aligning to TRBD2. Germline V lookup: CDR1 SGDLS, CDR2 YYNGEE. Trimming cost V 4 bases and J 12 bases; bases outside gene matches: 13. The CDR3 consists of 14 residues. The CDR3 here is CASSSSGLDRTQYF. The CDR3 DNA reads as TGTGCCAGCAGCTCCAGTGGACTAGATCGAACTCAGTACTTC.

This chain uses TRBV5-1 with TRBJ1-1, with D perhaps matching TRBD1 (6 bases). V was clipped by 2 bases and J by 1 base, with 12 bases between them. This CDR3 has 15 residues. The germline V gene encodes CDR1 SGHRS and CDR2 YFSETQ. This CDR3 is CASSLTGMGNTEAFF. The CDR3 DNA follows: TGCGCCAGCAGCTTAACAGGGATGGGGAACACTGAAGCTTTCTTT.

This chain uses TRBV10-3 with TRBJ2-7, with a tentative D call TRBD2 (6 bases). Trimming pared 1 base from V and 3 bases from J, leaving 31 bases between. Germline CDR1 reads ENHRY; CDR2 reads SYGVKD. There are 21 residues in the CDR3. CDR3 in DNA: TGTGCCATCAGTGAGTTCGGGGGTGGGCTAGTCGGAGAATCTAGACTCTACGAGCAGTACGTC. Translating it yields CAISEFGGGLVGESRLYEQYV.

This rearrangement joins TRBV5-1 to TRBJ2-5; 12 bases are shared with TRBD1. Germline V gene data show CDR1 as SGHRS and CDR2 as YFSETQ. Trimming cost V 0 bases and J 5 bases; bases outside gene matches: 8. CDR3 length: 17 amino acids. CDR3 residues: CASSLAGTGGRGETQYF. The CDR3 DNA is TGCGCCAGCAGCTTGGCCGGGACAGGGGGCAGAGGGGAGACCCAGTACTTC.

This clonotype came up a few times. The J gene is TRBJ2-3, the V gene TRBV6-1; 8 bases map to TRBD2. V was pared by 6 bases and J by 0 bases, with 11 bases of the junction left unmatched. Per the germline V gene, CDR1 is MNHNS and CDR2 is SASEGT. This CDR3 comprises 17 residues. CDR3 nucleotide sequence: TGTGCCAGCAGAACGGGGCTAGCGGGCACTAGCACAGATACGCAGTATTTT. Protein: CASRTGLAGTSTDTQYF.

This clonotype was counted only a few times. J is TRBJ1-1 and V is TRBV5-6, with a weak D call TRBD1 (5 bases). The V end lost 4 bases, the J end lost 4 bases, and 11 bases lay between the germline ends. The CDR3 has 13 residues. Germline V lookup: CDR1 SGHDT, CDR2 YYEEEE. The CDR3 bases are TGTGCCAGCAGCGCCGACAGACTCACTGAAGCTTTCTTT. Its protein product is CASSADRLTEAFF.

This clonotype was counted between two and nine times. The chain links TRBV14 to TRBJ2-2; 7 bases are a match to TRBD1. The CDR3 totals 15 residues. CDR1 and CDR2 from the germline V gene are SGHDN and FVKESK. J was trimmed by 3 bases and V by 2 bases; bases with no gene match: 3. CDR3 coding DNA: TGTGCCAGCAGCCAACGTACAGGGGACACCGGGGAGCTGTTTTTT. Its protein product is CASSQRTGDTGELFF.

The chain carries TRBV5-1 and TRBJ1-4; perhaps TRBD1 as D (5 bases). V was cut by 4 bases and J by 8 bases, with 18 bases left in between. CDR3 length equals 15 residues. CDR1 is SGHRS, CDR2 YFSETQ, per germline. The CDR3 loop is CASSESGTSPEKLFF. CDR3 nucleotides: TGCGCCAGCAGCGAATCCGGGACCAGTCCCGAAAAACTGTTTTTT. Variable domain in full (rest from reference TRBV5-1 and TRBJ1-4): KAGVTQTPRYLIKTRGQQVTLSCSPISGHRSVSWYQQTPGQGLQFLFEYFSETQRNKGNFPGRFSGRQFSNSRSEMNVSTLELGDSALYLCASSESGTSPEKLFFGSGTQLSVL.

This chain joins TRBV3-1 and TRBJ2-1, with D perhaps TRBD1 or TRBD2 (6 bases each). CDR1 LGHDT and CDR2 YNNKEL come from the germline V gene (reference sequence). V shed 0 bases and J shed 9 bases, with 21 bases lying between them. CDR3 length: 17 amino acids. This CDR3 reads CASSQDPRDSRGGEQFF. The DNA for the CDR3 is TGTGCCAGCAGCCAAGATCCCCGGGACTCCCGAGGGGGTGAGCAGTTCTTC.

This chain joins TRBV18 and TRBJ2-1; TRBD1 might be the D (5 bases). The germline gives CDR1 KGHSH, CDR2 LQKENI. Trimming shortened V by 1 base and J by 5 bases, and 12 bases separated the two germline ends. This CDR3 spans 15 amino acids. The CDR3 reads CASSPRQRSDNEQFF. CDR3 DNA sequence: TGTGCCAGCTCACCACGACAGCGATCGGACAATGAGCAGTTCTTC.

This clonotype was counted only a few times. The chain has TRBV20-1 and TRBJ2-7; a weak D match, TRBD1 (6 bases). V lost 0 bases, J lost 4 bases, and 13 bases lay in between. Germline CDR1 is DFQATT and CDR2 is SNEGSKA (reference sequence). The CDR3 covers 14 residues. As DNA, the CDR3 is TGCAGTGCTAGAGATAGCGACAGGACATACGAGCAGTACTTC. This translates into CSARDSDRTYEQYF.

This clonotype was counted many times. This sequence joins TRBV4-1 and TRBJ1-2, with D unclear. CDR1 MGHRA and CDR2 YSYEKL come from the germline V gene. V dropped 0 bases and J dropped 4 bases, with 9 bases sitting between them. The CDR3 is made up of 14 amino acids. CDR3 nucleotide sequence: TGCGCCAGCAGCCAAGATTTGCAGGCCTATGGCTACACCTTC. It translates to CASSQDLQAYGYTF.